This record covers a single T cell receptor beta chain. Its antigen is as yet unknown. The sample comes from a study of T cells in Graves' hyperthyroidism and ophthalmopathy. Study-wide results and caveats: Ophthalmopathy, which appeared later, was predicted by the model a median roughly 6.4 months before onset.

Regions amplified from RNA transcripts were the TCR beta CDR3 regions. The HTBI set primed first-round TCR CDR3 RT-PCR. TCRdb called the multiplex PCR reads again in MiXCR, with one record for every CDR3 protein. The repertoire consists of roughly 380,000 distinct CDR3 sequences, with approximately 12% occurring once and the leading ten covering 20% to 25%. This CDR3 region has 13 residues. The germline V gene encodes CDR1 SEHNR and CDR2 FQNEAQ (reference sequence). V was pared by 5 bases and J by 7 bases, with 7 bases of the junction left unmatched. The rearrangement links TRBV7-9 to TRBJ1-2, with 7 bases aligning to TRBD1. The clonotype was recovered from a man aged 25-45 years with Graves' hyperthyroidism that later progressed to Graves' ophthalmopathy. Sequencing was carried out using blood. The CDR3 protein is CASSPGTASGYTF. The CDR3 DNA reads TGTGCCAGCAGCCCCGGGACAGCGAGTGGCTACACCTTC.